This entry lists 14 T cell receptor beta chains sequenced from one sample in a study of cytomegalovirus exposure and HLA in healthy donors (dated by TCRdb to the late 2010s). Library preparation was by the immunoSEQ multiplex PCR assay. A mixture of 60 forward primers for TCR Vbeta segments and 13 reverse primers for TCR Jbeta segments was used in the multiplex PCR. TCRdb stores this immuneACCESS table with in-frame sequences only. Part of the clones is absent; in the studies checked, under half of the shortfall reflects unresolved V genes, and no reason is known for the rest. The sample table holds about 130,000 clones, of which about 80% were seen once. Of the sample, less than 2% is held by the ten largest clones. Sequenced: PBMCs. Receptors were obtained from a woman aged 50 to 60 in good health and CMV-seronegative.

In nucleotides, the CDR3 is TGTGCCAGCAGCCAATTCGAAAGGGGTGAAGCTTTCTTT. Its translation: CASSQFERGEAFF. The V call is TRBV16, the J call TRBJ1-1, with D possibly TRBD1 on 5 matching bases. From germline, CDR1 is KGHSY and CDR2 FQNENV. This CDR3 has 13 residues. The V and J ends lost 1 base and 7 bases respectively, with 10 bases between them.

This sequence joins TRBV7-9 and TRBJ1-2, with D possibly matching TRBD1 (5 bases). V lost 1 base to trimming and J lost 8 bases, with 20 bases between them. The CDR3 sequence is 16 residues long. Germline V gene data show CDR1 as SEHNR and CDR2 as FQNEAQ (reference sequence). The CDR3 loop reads CASSLESGPSSGGYTF. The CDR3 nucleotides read TGTGCCAGCAGCTTAGAATCAGGGCCCTCATCGGGCGGCTACACCTTC.

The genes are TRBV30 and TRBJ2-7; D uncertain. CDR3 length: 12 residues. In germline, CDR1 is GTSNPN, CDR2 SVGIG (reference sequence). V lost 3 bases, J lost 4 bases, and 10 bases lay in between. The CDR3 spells CAWRHTKYEQYF. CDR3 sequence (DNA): TGTGCCTGGAGACATACAAAATACGAGCAGTACTTC.

The CDR3 loop reads CASKGWTVNSNQPQHF. CDR3 DNA sequence: TGTGCCAGTAAAGGTTGGACAGTTAATAGCAATCAGCCCCAGCATTTT. The chain employs TRBV19 and TRBJ1-5, with a weak D call TRBD1 (6 bases). Germline CDR1 reads LNHDA; CDR2 reads SQIVND (reference sequence). The germline V and J ends were trimmed by 7 bases and 0 bases, with 16 bases remaining between them. This CDR3 has 16 residues.

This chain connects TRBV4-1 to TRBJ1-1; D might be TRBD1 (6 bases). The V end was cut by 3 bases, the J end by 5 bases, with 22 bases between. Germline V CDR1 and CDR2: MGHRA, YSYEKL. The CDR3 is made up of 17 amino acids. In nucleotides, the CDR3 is TGCGCCAGCAGCCAGGACAGTTCCATCCTTTCTTTGACTGAAGCTTTCTTT. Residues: CASSQDSSILSLTEAFF.

CDR3 in DNA: TGTGCCAGCAGTCTTACTGTTGTCGAGCAGTACTTC. Its translation is CASSLTVVEQYF. The gene calls are TRBV28 and TRBJ2-7, with D hard to call. Trimming shortened V by 5 bases and J by 6 bases, and 11 bases separated the two germline ends. This CDR3 contains 12 residues. Germline assignment: CDR1 MDHEN and CDR2 SYDVKM.

The CDR3: CASSPPGQGPTEAFF. DNA of the CDR3: TGTGCCAGCAGTCCGCCGGGACAGGGGCCGACTGAAGCTTTCTTT. The chain has TRBV6-5 and TRBJ1-1, with 10 bases fitting TRBD1. V was pared by 5 bases and J by 5 bases, with 8 bases of the junction left unmatched. Germline CDR1 is MNHEY and CDR2 is SVGAGI. The CDR3 is made up of 15 amino acids.

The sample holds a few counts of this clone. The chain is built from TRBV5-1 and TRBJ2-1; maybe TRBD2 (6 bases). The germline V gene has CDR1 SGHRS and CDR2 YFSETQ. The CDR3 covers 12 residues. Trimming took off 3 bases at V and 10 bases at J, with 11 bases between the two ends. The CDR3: CASSWGGEEQFF. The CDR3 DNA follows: TGCGCCAGCAGCTGGGGCGGGGAGGAGCAGTTCTTC.

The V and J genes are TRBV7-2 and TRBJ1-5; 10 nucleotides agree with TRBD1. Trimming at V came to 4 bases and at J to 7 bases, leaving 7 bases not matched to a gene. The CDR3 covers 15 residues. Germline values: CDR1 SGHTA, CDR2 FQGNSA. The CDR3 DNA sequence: TGTGCCAGCAGCTCAGGGACAGGGGTAGGCCAGCCCCAGCATTTT. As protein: CASSSGTGVGQPQHF.

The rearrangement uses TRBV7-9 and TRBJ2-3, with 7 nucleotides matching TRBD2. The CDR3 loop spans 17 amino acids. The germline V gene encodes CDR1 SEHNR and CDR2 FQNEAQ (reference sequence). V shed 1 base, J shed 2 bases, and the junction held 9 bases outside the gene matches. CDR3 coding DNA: TGTGCCAGCAGCTTAGGGTGGGCTAGCGGAATCACAGATACGCAGTATTTT. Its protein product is CASSLGWASGITDTQYF.

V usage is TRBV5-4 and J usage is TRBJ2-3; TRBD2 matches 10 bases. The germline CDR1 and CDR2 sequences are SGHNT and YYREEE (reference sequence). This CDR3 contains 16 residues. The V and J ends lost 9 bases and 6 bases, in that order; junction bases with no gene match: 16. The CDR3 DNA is TGTGCCATCCATTCCCCGGCGCTACTAGCGGGGGATACGCAGTATTTT. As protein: CAIHSPALLAGDTQYF.

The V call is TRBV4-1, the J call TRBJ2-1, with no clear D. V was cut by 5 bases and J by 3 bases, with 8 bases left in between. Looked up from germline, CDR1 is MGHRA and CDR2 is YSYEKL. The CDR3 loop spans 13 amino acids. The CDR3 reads CASSAVGYNEQFF. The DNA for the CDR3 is TGCGCCAGCAGCGCGGTGGGCTACAATGAGCAGTTCTTC.

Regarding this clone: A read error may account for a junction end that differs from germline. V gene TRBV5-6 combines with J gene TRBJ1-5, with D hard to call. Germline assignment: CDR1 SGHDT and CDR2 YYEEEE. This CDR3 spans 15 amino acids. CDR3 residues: CASSLGGYSNQPQNF. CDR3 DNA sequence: TGTGCCAGCAGCTTGGGCGGCTATAGCAATCAGCCCCAGAATTTT.

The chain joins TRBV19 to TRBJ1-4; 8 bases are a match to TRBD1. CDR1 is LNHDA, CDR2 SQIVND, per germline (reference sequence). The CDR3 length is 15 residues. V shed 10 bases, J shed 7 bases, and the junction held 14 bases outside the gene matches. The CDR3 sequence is CATSPTGTGGEKLFF. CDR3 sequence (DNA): TGTGCCACCTCTCCTACCGGGACAGGTGGTGAAAAACTGTTTTTT.